Listed below are T cell receptor beta chains from one sample, sequenced in a study of blood T cell repertoires in COVID-19. The protocol was immunoSEQ multiplex PCR, while the TCRdb copy is restricted to in-frame clones and leaves out a portion. The sample includes roughly 230,000 clones, 83% of them seen just once. Specimen: peripheral blood. Every receptor here comes from a woman aged 45-60 years with acute or convalescent COVID-19. The CDR3 runs from the conserved cysteine through the conserved F or W. D genes are given only for firm matches. Size is stated for part of the rows, as once, few or many counts, or as a class when the clone is expanded.

TRBV27	TRBJ1-6	-	-	CASSLLQVDNSPLHF
TRBV18	TRBJ2-6	-	-	CASSPQVSGANVLTF
TRBV4-2	TRBJ1-4	TRBD1	-	CASSQGQGRNEKLFF
TRBV5-1	TRBJ2-5	-	-	CASSRVSGVGETQYF
TRBV7-3	TRBJ1-1	TRBD1	-	CASSPTGDSMNTEAFF
TRBV7-9	TRBJ2-1	TRBD2	-	CASSPRYESSGGQFF
TRBV5-1	TRBJ2-1	-	-	CASNQIAGAEQFF
TRBV11-1	TRBJ1-6	-	-	CASSLVGQGNKSPLHF
TRBV6-6	TRBJ2-7	-	-	CASSGSAAGGVIHEQYF
TRBV5-6	TRBJ1-4	-	-	CASSGGVSAEKLFF
TRBV4-1	TRBJ1-2	TRBD1	-	CASSQGDRGGYGYTF
TRBV9	TRBJ2-5	TRBD2	-	CASSVDVGSSGLYQETQYF
TRBV3-1/TRBV3-2	TRBJ1-2	-	-	CASSLQTGYTF
TRBV9	TRBJ2-2	TRBD1	-	CASSQRQGMATGELFF
TRBV6-5	TRBJ1-1	-	-	CASSRGGTEAFF
TRBV2	TRBJ1-3	TRBD1	-	CASSRDSLSGNTIYF
TRBV14	TRBJ1-2	TRBD1	-	CASSQERVMGTGSPYGYTF
TRBV7-9	TRBJ1-1	TRBD1	-	CASSFGTGIYTEAFF
TRBV5-1	TRBJ2-5	TRBD2	once	CASSLEFGKRGGFETQYF
TRBV7-9	TRBJ1-1	TRBD1	-	CASSLDRVNTEAFF
TRBV19	TRBJ1-2	-	few	CASRTGLGGPYGYTF
TRBV19	TRBJ2-2	TRBD1	-	CASRTGGAGELFF
TRBV5-5	TRBJ1-1	TRBD1	-	CASSEQGIGTEAFF
TRBV7-9	TRBJ2-5	TRBD1	few	CASSLQGERETQYF
TRBV7-6	TRBJ1-5	TRBD1	-	CASSLDRGSNQPQHF
TRBV30	TRBJ2-1	TRBD2	-	CAWSVSEGLAIYNEQFF
TRBV28	TRBJ1-4	TRBD1	-	CASSLTGATNEKLFF
TRBV11-2	TRBJ2-5	-	-	CASSFATKETQYF
TRBV4-2	TRBJ2-3	TRBD2	-	CASSQGRGGERGTQYF
TRBV5-1	TRBJ2-3	-	-	CASSFASSGSSRTDTQYF
TRBV11-3	TRBJ2-2	-	-	CASSSEDLGLGNTGELFF
TRBV2	TRBJ2-1	-	-	CASSITRTSYNEQFF
TRBV5-1	TRBJ1-6	-	many	CASSLESSPLHF
TRBV3-1/TRBV3-2	TRBJ2-1	-	-	CASSQVTADNEQFF
TRBV27	TRBJ1-2	-	-	CASSSGGVSGYGYTF
TRBV19	TRBJ2-6	TRBD2	-	CASSSTRGAGANVLTF
TRBV28	TRBJ2-7	TRBD2	-	CASTLGLEGTEQYF
TRBV5-1	TRBJ2-7	TRBD2	once	CASSFGTSGIAVNEQYF
TRBV19	TRBJ2-3	-	-	CASSPGASTDTQYF
TRBV5-1	TRBJ2-5	TRBD2	-	CASSAGGGSETQYF
TRBV25-1	TRBJ1-5	-	-	CASSAQGVQPQHF
TRBV7-2	TRBJ1-2	TRBD1	-	CASSTTGASYTF
TRBV4-3	TRBJ2-6	-	-	CASSQGQGPGANVLTF